The following is a TCR beta chain sequence with its context. A junction end diverges from the germline sequence, so it may reflect a read error. This sample is part of a study of blood T cell repertoires in COVID-19. For the study at large: Italy, Spain and the United States were the sources of the convalescent and acute COVID-19 samples. In each case, the material was cDNA or gDNA derived from T cells, B-cell-depleted T cells, or PBMCs.

Study processing details: Estimation of nucleated cell counts relied on the amplification of reference gene primers. Here immunoSEQ multiplex PCR was the method, and the copy in TCRdb shows in-frame clones only, minus some. D and trimming were read from the DNA, whereas the V and J calls and clone size are those reported in that table. The repertoire holds 65,000 to 90,000 clones, with under 95% as singletons. The germline V gene has CDR1 SGHNT and CDR2 YYREEE (reference sequence). This CDR3 has 16 residues. Sequencing input: peripheral blood. The V and J genes are TRBV5-4 and TRBJ2-6; 8 nucleotides agree with TRBD1. This clonotype was sampled from a human donor in a cohort sampled during active COVID-19. The CDR3 reads CASSWQGTGGTNVLTF. CDR3 bases: TGTGCCAGCAGCTGGCAGGGGACAGGTGGGACCAACGTCCTGACTTTC.